Listed below are T cell receptor beta chains from one sample, sequenced in a study of control samples from healthy donors and cancer patients. TCRdb keeps only in-frame clones here, not all; method: immunoSEQ multiplex PCR. The sample includes fewer than 200,000 clones, around nine tenths of them seen just once. Sequenced input: blood. These receptors came from a woman aged 25 to 39 in good health. CDR3s include the opening cysteine and the closing phenylalanine or tryptophan. A D gene is named only where the DNA matches it firmly. Size is stated for part of the rows, as once, few or many counts, or as a class when the clone is expanded.

cdr3_nt	cdr3_aa	v_call	j_call	clone_size	d_call
TGTGCCAGCAGCTTCGTTTTTCGTGGGGACGCGTCAGGAAACACCATATATTTT	CASSFVFRGDASGNTIYF	TRBV5-6	TRBJ1-3	-	-
TGTGCCAGCAGCTCCCGGACCGCCTCTGGAAACACCATATATTTT	CASSSRTASGNTIYF	TRBV5-4	TRBJ1-3	-	-
TGTGCCTGGAGTGTAATGTCAGCAACTAATGAAAAACTGTTTTTT	CAWSVMSATNEKLFF	TRBV30	TRBJ1-4	-	-
TGCAGCGTTGTCGGGCTAGCGGTTCAAGAGACCCAGTACTTC	CSVVGLAVQETQYF	TRBV29-1	TRBJ2-5	-	TRBD2
TGTGCCAGCAGTTTCGGAGCAGAAGCTTTCTTT	CASSFGAEAFF	TRBV12-3/TRBV12-4	TRBJ1-1	few	-
TGTGCCAGCAGCTTGCTGGGGCGAACAACTGAAGCTTTCTTT	CASSLLGRTTEAFF	TRBV5-5	TRBJ1-1	-	-
TGTGCCAGTAAGCTTTGGACAGGGCCACGGCACACCGGGGAGCTGTTTTTT	CASKLWTGPRHTGELFF	TRBV19	TRBJ2-2	-	TRBD1
TGTGCCAGCAGCCTGAGGGACTACTCAGATACGCAGTATTTT	CASSLRDYSDTQYF	TRBV5-4	TRBJ2-3	-	TRBD2
TGCGCCAGCAGCTGGAGACAGGGGGAAGCTTTCTTT	CASSWRQGEAFF	TRBV5-1	TRBJ1-1	-	TRBD1
TGCGCCAGCAGCCTTCTTCTAGCGGCCTACGAGCAGTACTTC	CASSLLLAAYEQYF	TRBV4-1	TRBJ2-7	-	TRBD2
TGTGCCACCAGTGATTCTGCGGGGGGGCTTGTTACGCAGTATTTT	CATSDSAGGLVTQYF	TRBV24-1	TRBJ2-3	-	TRBD2
TGCAGTGCTAGGCTGGAGACCCAGTACTTC	CSARLETQYF	TRBV20-1	TRBJ2-5	-	-
TGTGCCAGCAGCCAAGGAAACGGGGGGGCTAGCACAGATACGCAGTATTTT	CASSQGNGGASTDTQYF	TRBV3-1/TRBV3-2	TRBJ2-3	-	TRBD2
TGTGCTAGTGGCGCAAACCTCGGAAGCACAGATACGCAGTATTTT	CASGANLGSTDTQYF	TRBV12-5	TRBJ2-3	-	-
TGTGCCAGCAGGCGGGCCTTGGGGGGTGAAAAACTGTTTTTT	CASRRALGGEKLFF	TRBV28	TRBJ1-4	-	-
TGCGCCAGCAGCTTCCGGGGCAGGGAGGCTGGGGCCAACGTCCTGACTTTC	CASSFRGREAGANVLTF	TRBV5-1	TRBJ2-6	-	-
TGCGCCAGCAGCTTCCCTAGAGCCGGGGAGCTGTTTTTT	CASSFPRAGELFF	TRBV5-1	TRBJ2-2	-	-
TGTGCCAGCACGGGGTTAGAAGGGGGCGAGCAGTACTTC	CASTGLEGGEQYF	TRBV6-5	TRBJ2-7	-	-
TGTGCCAGCAGCTTAGTTGCGGGAGGGTACAATGAGCAGTTCTTC	CASSLVAGGYNEQFF	TRBV7-9	TRBJ2-1	-	TRBD2
TGTGCCAGCAGCACGAACGTGAACACTGAAGCTTTCTTT	CASSTNVNTEAFF	TRBV12-3/TRBV12-4	TRBJ1-1	-	-
TGTGCCAGCGGTACAGGGAGAGTAACTGAAGCTTTCTTT	CASGTGRVTEAFF	TRBV7-9	TRBJ1-1	-	-
TGTGCCAGCAGGCGAGGGACAGACGTACTTCACTTC	CASRRGTDVLHF	TRBV6-6	TRBJ2-5	-	TRBD1
TGTGCCAGAGTCAGTATGGGAGTTTGGGGTGAGCAGTTCTTC	CARVSMGVWGEQFF	TRBV5-3	TRBJ2-1	-	-
TGTGCCAGCAGTCACACGTCTAGCACAGATACGCAGTATTTT	CASSHTSSTDTQYF	TRBV27	TRBJ2-3	-	-
TGTGCCAGCAGCCCCCGGGGAGACGCTGTGATCGGGGAGCTGTTTTTT	CASSPRGDAVIGELFF	TRBV9	TRBJ2-2	-	-
TGTGCCTCATCGGACAGCCAAGAGACCCAGTACTTC	CASSDSQETQYF	TRBV30	TRBJ2-5	-	-
TGCAGTGCTAGTGGAGCAACTAATGAAAAACTGTTTTTT	CSASGATNEKLFF	TRBV20-1	TRBJ1-4	-	-
TGTGCCAGCAGTTTTATGGGGGGCCGGTACGAGCAGTACTTC	CASSFMGGRYEQYF	TRBV28	TRBJ2-7	-	-
TGCGCCAGCAGCCAAGAGGGGTTTAATGAAAAACTGTTTTTT	CASSQEGFNEKLFF	TRBV4-1	TRBJ1-4	-	-
TGTGCCAGCAGTTCAACTAGCGGGGGGGCCGGTGAGCAGTTCTTC	CASSSTSGGAGEQFF	TRBV27	TRBJ2-1	-	TRBD2
TGTGCCAGCAGTCTGGGGTTTATAGCGGGAGTCACCGGGGAGCTGTTTTTT	CASSLGFIAGVTGELFF	TRBV2	TRBJ2-2	-	TRBD2
TGTGCCAGCAGTTACTACGGAGGGGATGAAAAACTGTTTTTT	CASSYYGGDEKLFF	TRBV6-5	TRBJ1-4	-	-
TGTGCCAGCACCCTTCGGGGGGAAGGAGTGAATGAGCAGTTCTTC	CASTLRGEGVNEQFF	TRBV5-5	TRBJ2-1	once	TRBD2
TGTGCCAGCAATAGAGGAGGGTTGGAATATGGCTACACCTTC	CASNRGGLEYGYTF	TRBV6-5	TRBJ1-2	-	-
TGTGCCAGTAGCGGGACAGTCCAAGAGACCCAGTACTTC	CASSGTVQETQYF	TRBV19	TRBJ2-5	once	TRBD1